These 9 T cell receptor beta chains originate from one sample sequenced in a study of OX40 agonist ivuxolimab in advanced cancers. The method was immunoSEQ multiplex PCR; TCRdb's version includes in-frame clones alone and lacks a portion of them. The table has tens of thousands of clones, almost 95% seen once. The source was CD4+ or CD8+ T cells sorted from blood, collected in a trial of the OX40 agonist ivuxolimab. These receptors were collected from an adult with an advanced solid tumor such as melanoma, head and neck, liver or kidney cancer.

This chain links TRBV9 with TRBJ2-7; D gene unclear. CDR1 is SGDLS and CDR2 is YYNGEE in the germline V gene. The V end was cut by 0 bases, the J end by 7 bases, with 11 bases between. This CDR3 is built from 13 residues. CDR3 in DNA: TGTGCCAGCAGCGTAGATGGCACTTATGAGCAGTACTTC. This encodes CASSVDGTYEQYF.

The rearrangement links TRBV9 to TRBJ2-3; D uncertain. CDR1 and CDR2 (germline): SGDLS, YYNGEE. The CDR3 consists of 13 residues. Trimming cost V 4 bases and J 1 base, with 7 bases left between them. Here the CDR3 DNA reads TGTGCCAGCAGCCCCATTCGCACAGATACGCAGTATTTT. Translated, it gives CASSPIRTDTQYF.

The V gene is TRBV19, the J gene TRBJ2-1, with 9 bases lining up with TRBD2. The V gene's germline CDR1 is LNHDA and CDR2 SQIVND (reference sequence). Germline trimming cut 5 bases from V and 4 bases from J; bases unmatched to any gene: 18. This CDR3 comprises 19 residues. CDR3 region: CASSPSYGVAGEPYNEQFF. CDR3 nucleotides: TGTGCCAGTAGTCCCTCGTATGGCGTAGCGGGAGAACCATACAATGAGCAGTTCTTC.

The chain employs TRBV19 and TRBJ2-3; TRBD2 is a possible D gene (6 bases). This CDR3 region has 14 residues. The germline V gene has CDR1 LNHDA and CDR2 SQIVND (reference sequence). The V end was cut by 5 bases, the J end by 3 bases, with 12 bases between. Written as DNA, the CDR3 is TGTGCCAGTAGTCCCGCCGCGGGAACAGATACGCAGTATTTT. It yields the protein CASSPAAGTDTQYF.

The chain couples TRBV27 to TRBJ2-7, with 9 nucleotides matching TRBD1. V shed 0 bases and J 0 bases; nucleotides not matched to a gene: 3. Per germline, CDR1 MNHEY and CDR2 SMNVEV (reference sequence). The CDR3 extends over 16 amino acids. The DNA of the CDR3 is TGTGCCAGCAGTTTATCTCGGACAGGGGTCTCCTACGAGCAGTACTTC. It codes for CASSLSRTGVSYEQYF.

This CDR3 is CASSSQRARDEQYF. The CDR3 region has the DNA TGTGCCAGCAGTTCGCAGAGGGCGAGGGACGAGCAGTACTTC. The chain is built from TRBV27 and TRBJ2-7, with D perhaps TRBD2 (5 bases). The length of the CDR3 is 14 residues. The germline V gene encodes CDR1 MNHEY and CDR2 SMNVEV (reference sequence). V lost 4 bases, J lost 5 bases, and 15 bases lay in between.

J is TRBJ2-4 and V is TRBV7-2; D remains ambiguous. V was shortened by 0 bases and J by 0 bases, with 9 bases between the two germline ends. This CDR3 contains 16 residues. The germline V gene encodes CDR1 SGHTA and CDR2 FQGNSA. CDR3 region: CASSLALSLAKNIQYF. The CDR3 DNA sequence: TGTGCCAGCAGCTTAGCGCTTTCCTTAGCCAAAAACATTCAGTACTTC.

This chain joins TRBV30 and TRBJ1-3, with unresolved D. Germline V gene sequence: CDR1 GTSNPN, CDR2 SVGIG (reference sequence). Trimming pared 7 bases from V and 2 bases from J, leaving 12 bases between. The CDR3 has 13 amino acids. The CDR3 DNA sequence: TGTGCCTCATCCGCCTCAGCTGGAAACACCATATATTTT. Translation gives CASSASAGNTIYF.

The V gene is TRBV7-6, the J gene TRBJ2-1; D unclear. The CDR3 has 13 amino acids. CDR1 is SGHVS, CDR2 FNYEAQ, per germline. V lost 1 base and J lost 4, with 5 bases in between. The CDR3 DNA reads TGTGCCAGCAGCTTAGGGCTGTACAATGAGCAGTTCTTC. Its protein is CASSLGLYNEQFF.